The rows below give T cell receptor beta chains drawn from one sample of a study of fetal regulatory T cell absence and autoimmunity. The assay was immunoSEQ multiplex PCR, and TCRdb's table has in-frame clones only and misses some. The sample consists of about 95,000 clones, about two thirds of them appearing once. Sequenced input: pancreas tissue. The receptors stem from a male donor with IPEX syndrome. The CDR3 runs from the conserved cysteine through the conserved F or W. D genes are given only for firm matches. Expanded clones are given a class, and other clones once, few, many or no size at all.

J: TRBJ2-7; D: NA; size: NA; V: TRBV23-1; CDR3: CASSQGRPSYEQYF; DNA: TGCGCCAGCAGTCAAGGACGCCCCTCCTACGAGCAGTACTTC
J: TRBJ2-7; D: NA; size: NA; V: TRBV11-2; CDR3: CASSLDHYEQYF; DNA: TGTGCCAGCAGCTTAGATCACTACGAGCAGTACTTC
J: TRBJ2-7; D: NA; size: NA; V: TRBV5-6; CDR3: CASSLSRGSYEQYF; DNA: TGTGCCAGCAGCTTGAGTCGGGGTTCCTACGAGCAGTACTTC
J: TRBJ2-5; D: NA; size: NA; V: TRBV11-2; CDR3: CASSFRTAQETQYF; DNA: TGTGCCAGCAGCTTCCGGACAGCGCAAGAGACCCAGTACTTC
J: TRBJ2-2; D: TRBD1; size: NA; V: TRBV27; CDR3: CASSSGQGDHGELFF; DNA: TGTGCCAGCAGTTCAGGACAGGGGGATCACGGGGAGCTGTTTTTT
J: TRBJ2-3; D: NA; size: once; V: TRBV5-1; CDR3: CASSFSPAPRPQDTQYF; DNA: TGCGCCAGCAGCTTTTCCCCCGCGCCACGGCCACAAGATACGCAGTATTTT
J: TRBJ2-3; D: TRBD1; size: NA; V: TRBV6-5; CDR3: CASRTGGTDTQYF; DNA: TGTGCCAGCAGGACAGGGGGCACAGATACGCAGTATTTT
J: TRBJ2-3; D: NA; size: NA; V: TRBV15; CDR3: CATSREVGVTDTQYF; DNA: TGTGCCACCAGCAGAGAAGTGGGGGTGACAGATACGCAGTATTTT
J: TRBJ2-3; D: NA; size: NA; V: TRBV4-1; CDR3: CASSQLWSRTDTQYF; DNA: TGCGCCAGCAGCCAGTTGTGGAGCCGCACAGATACGCAGTATTTT
J: TRBJ1-5; D: TRBD1; size: few; V: TRBV14; CDR3: CASSRYRGQGQPQHF; DNA: TGTGCCAGCAGCCGTTACAGGGGGCAAGGCCAGCCCCAGCATTTT
J: TRBJ2-7; D: NA; size: NA; V: TRBV18; CDR3: CASSPGELVPYEQYF; DNA: TGTGCCAGCTCACCCGGGGAGCTGGTCCCCTACGAGCAGTACTTC
J: TRBJ2-6; D: TRBD2; size: NA; V: TRBV14; CDR3: CASSLGLAIKPGANVLTF; DNA: TGTGCCAGCAGCCTCGGACTAGCTATAAAACCTGGGGCCAACGTCCTGACTTTC
J: TRBJ2-3; D: NA; size: NA; V: TRBV5-1; CDR3: CASSLASTDTQYF; DNA: TGCGCCAGCAGCCTAGCTAGCACAGATACGCAGTATTTT
J: TRBJ1-5; D: NA; size: once; V: TRBV7-6; CDR3: CASSLTGRINQPQHF; DNA: TGTGCCAGCAGCTTAACAGGGAGAATTAATCAGCCCCAGCATTTT
J: TRBJ2-3; D: TRBD1; size: NA; V: TRBV6-5; CDR3: CASSLQGMGFDTQYF; DNA: TGTGCCAGCAGCTTACAGGGGATGGGTTTCGATACGCAGTATTTT
J: TRBJ2-2; D: NA; size: NA; V: TRBV7-2; CDR3: CASSLHRGTGELFF; DNA: TGTGCCAGCAGCTTACATAGGGGGACCGGGGAGCTGTTTTTT
J: TRBJ2-1; D: NA; size: few; V: TRBV6-1; CDR3: CASTDGGNEQFF; DNA: TGTGCCAGCACCGACGGGGGCAATGAGCAGTTCTTC
J: TRBJ2-1; D: TRBD2; size: once; V: TRBV5-1; CDR3: CASSPLYLGAGENEQFF; DNA: TGCGCCAGCAGCCCCTTATACCTTGGGGCGGGGGAAAATGAGCAGTTCTTC
J: TRBJ1-2; D: NA; size: NA; V: TRBV29-1; CDR3: CRVGGRTYGYTF; DNA: TGCAGGGTTGGGGGCAGAACCTATGGCTACACCTTC
J: TRBJ2-5; D: TRBD2; size: NA; V: TRBV9; CDR3: CASSSTPNRAGGETQYF; DNA: TGTGCCAGCAGTTCAACCCCGAATCGAGCGGGGGGGGAGACCCAGTACTTC
J: TRBJ1-1; D: NA; size: NA; V: TRBV4-1; CDR3: CASSQDSFRDEAFF; DNA: TGCGCCAGCAGCCAAGATAGCTTCCGGGACGAAGCTTTCTTT
J: TRBJ2-5; D: TRBD1; size: NA; V: TRBV5-5; CDR3: CASSLAPTGGQETQYF; DNA: TGTGCCAGCAGCTTGGCCCCGACAGGGGGCCAAGAGACCCAGTACTTC
J: TRBJ1-5; D: NA; size: NA; V: TRBV6-5; CDR3: CASSYPLGTRYQPQHF; DNA: TGTGCCAGCAGTTACCCCCTCGGGACACGATACCAGCCCCAGCATTTT
J: TRBJ2-3; D: NA; size: NA; V: TRBV19; CDR3: CASSTDGTDTQYF; DNA: TGTGCCAGTAGTACTGACGGCACAGATACGCAGTATTTT
J: TRBJ1-1; D: NA; size: NA; V: TRBV5-1; CDR3: CASSGPGTSNTEAFF; DNA: TGCGCCAGCAGCGGACCCGGGACCTCGAACACTGAAGCTTTCTTT
J: TRBJ2-2; D: TRBD2; size: NA; V: TRBV6-5; CDR3: CASSYGLAGENGELFF; DNA: TGTGCCAGCAGTTACGGGCTAGCGGGGGAAAACGGGGAGCTGTTTTTT
J: TRBJ2-5; D: TRBD1; size: NA; V: TRBV5-1; CDR3: CASSRDRVKETQYF; DNA: TGCGCCAGCAGTCGGGACAGGGTTAAGGAGACCCAGTACTTC
J: TRBJ2-5; D: TRBD2; size: NA; V: TRBV7-9; CDR3: CASRKLGASGPKTQYF; DNA: TGTGCCAGCAGAAAACTAGGCGCTAGCGGGCCCAAGACCCAGTACTTC
J: TRBJ2-2; D: NA; size: NA; V: TRBV27; CDR3: CASSPTYAGWNTGELFF; DNA: TGTGCCAGCAGTCCAACCTATGCGGGGTGGAACACCGGGGAGCTGTTTTTT